The 26 T cell receptor beta chains given below trace back to one sample, sequenced in a study of blood T cell repertoires in COVID-19. The assay was immunoSEQ multiplex PCR, and TCRdb's table has in-frame clones only and misses some. The table records some 150,000 clones, approximately 80% of them present only once. What was sequenced was peripheral blood. The receptors were gathered from a woman between 70 and 85 years old with COVID-19, enrolled during active disease.

This clone occurred once. This sequence joins TRBV6-5 and TRBJ2-1, with TRBD2 matching over 7 bases. There are 15 residues in the CDR3. From germline, CDR1 is MNHEY and CDR2 SVGAGI. V was clipped by 4 bases and J by 5 bases; unmatched bases: 8. The CDR3 coding sequence is TGTGCCAGCAGTTCCTGGGGGGGATCCCACAATGAGCAGTTCTTC. Its translation: CASSSWGGSHNEQFF.

Regarding this clone: The germline gene is not matched at one end of the junction; a read error may be the cause. The rearrangement links TRBV7-2 to TRBJ2-7, with 10 positions matching TRBD1. CDR3 length equals 15 residues. The germline V gene encodes CDR1 SGHTA and CDR2 FQGNSA. The DNA for the CDR3 is TGTGCCAGCAGCGCACGGACAGGGGGAGTCCACGAGCAGCACTTC. It encodes CASSARTGGVHEQHF.

This clone was counted between two and nine times. The chain couples TRBV24-1 to TRBJ1-5, with 7 positions matching TRBD1. The CDR3 covers 16 residues. Germline trimming cut 6 bases from V and 3 bases from J; bases unmatched to any gene: 10. Per germline, CDR1 KGHDR and CDR2 SFDVKD. Written as DNA, the CDR3 is TGTGCCACCAGTCAGTGGGACAGATCCCTCAATCAGCCCCAGCATTTT. Residues: CATSQWDRSLNQPQHF.

The chain uses TRBV9 and TRBJ2-1; possibly TRBD2 for D (6 bases). In germline, CDR1 is SGDLS, CDR2 YYNGEE. The CDR3 totals 17 residues. Trimming pared 4 bases from V and 0 bases from J, leaving 17 bases between. The CDR3 protein is CASSPSTSQYSYNEQFF. The CDR3 DNA reads TGTGCCAGCAGCCCAAGTACTAGCCAGTACTCCTACAATGAGCAGTTCTTC.

V usage is TRBV2 and J usage is TRBJ1-2; maybe TRBD1 (5 bases). Germline V gene data show CDR1 as SNHLY and CDR2 as FYNNEI. V was cut by 6 bases and J by 5 bases, with 16 bases left in between. The CDR3 loop spans 14 amino acids. CDR3 residues: CASRGGSEWYGYTF. The CDR3 region has the DNA TGTGCCAGCAGGGGGGGTTCAGAGTGGTATGGCTACACCTTC.

J is TRBJ1-4 and V is TRBV28; D ambiguous. With 3 bases removed from V and 3 bases from J, the gap between germline ends came to 11 bases. CDR3 length: 15 residues. Germline V CDR1 and CDR2: MDHEN, SYDVKM. As DNA, the CDR3 is TGTGCCAGCAGTTTGGCGGGGTTAGCTAATGAAAAACTGTTTTTT. Translating it yields CASSLAGLANEKLFF.

This chain connects TRBV7-9 to TRBJ2-1, with TRBD1 matching over 12 bases. J gave up 8 bases and V 5 bases, and 10 bases lay outside the gene matches. The CDR3 spans 16 residues. Per germline, CDR1 SEHNR and CDR2 FQNEAQ (reference sequence). The CDR3 coding sequence is TGTGCCAGCAGCGCACCACCGGGACAGGGGGCCTATGAGCAGTTCTTC. Encoded protein: CASSAPPGQGAYEQFF.

This chain uses TRBV30 with TRBJ2-3; TRBD2 matches 7 bases. Germline values: CDR1 GTSNPN, CDR2 SVGIG (reference sequence). J gave up 2 bases and V 3 bases, and 5 bases lay outside the gene matches. This CDR3 contains 14 residues. The DNA of the CDR3 is TGTGCCTGGAGCCCCGGGACTAACACAGATACGCAGTATTTT. Translating it yields CAWSPGTNTDTQYF. Filled out from reference TRBV30 and TRBJ2-3, the complete variable domain reads SQTIHQWPATLVQPVGSPLSLECTVEGTSNPNLYWYRQAAGRGLQLLFYSVGIGQISSEVPQNLSASRPQDRQFILSSKKLLLSDSGFYLCAWSPGTNTDTQYFGPGTRLTVL.

This clone was counted a single time. The V call is TRBV5-1, the J call TRBJ2-1, with TRBD2 identical over 10 bases. This CDR3 is built from 17 residues. The germline CDR1 and CDR2 sequences are SGHRS and YFSETQ. J gave up 6 bases and V 4 bases, and 13 bases lay outside the gene matches. The CDR3 DNA follows: TGCGCCAGCAGCGCCATAACGCTAGCGGGGGTTAGCAATGAGCAGTTCTTC. Amino acids: CASSAITLAGVSNEQFF.

The chain recombines TRBV4-1 with TRBJ2-7; the D is unclear. This CDR3 spans 13 amino acids. Trimming pared 3 bases from V and 3 bases from J, leaving 9 bases between. Looked up from germline, CDR1 is MGHRA and CDR2 is YSYEKL. In DNA form, the CDR3 reads TGCGCCAGCAGCCAGGCTCCCCGCTACGAGCAGTACTTC. Translated: CASSQAPRYEQYF.

The chain joins TRBV12-3 or TRBV12-4 to TRBJ2-7; D might be TRBD2 (6 bases). The V and J ends lost 4 bases and 9 bases respectively, with 13 bases between them. This CDR3 has 12 residues. CDR3 loop: CASSSSGSTQYV. The CDR3 DNA reads as TGTGCCAGCAGTTCTTCCGGGAGTACGCAGTACGTC.

This clone was seen only once. The chain couples TRBV9 to TRBJ2-3; D may be TRBD2 (5 bases). CDR1 and CDR2 from the germline V gene are SGDLS and YYNGEE. This CDR3 has 14 residues. Trimming took off 2 bases at V and 4 bases at J, with 11 bases between the two ends. The CDR3 is CASSVTSQADTQYF. CDR3 DNA sequence: TGTGCCAGCAGCGTTACTAGTCAGGCAGATACGCAGTATTTT. Looking up the rest from reference TRBV9 and TRBJ2-3 gives the full variable domain: DSGVTQTPKHLITATGQRVTLRCSPRSGDLSVYWYQQSLDQGLQFLIQYYNGEERAKGNILERFSAQQFPDLHSELNLSSLELGDSALYFCASSVTSQADTQYFGPGTRLTVL.

The chain couples TRBV21-1 to TRBJ2-2; the table's TRBD2 call for D was not verified on the DNA. TRBV21-1 is annotated as a pseudogene. This CDR3 comprises 20 residues. CDR3 sequence (DNA): TGTGCCAGCAGCAAAGAAATGGGGCCGACTAGCTGGGTGATACCCGGGGAGCTGTTTTTT. Translation gives CASSKEMGPTSWVIPGELFF.

A few counts support this clone. V is TRBV19 and J is TRBJ2-7; D is perhaps TRBD2 (6 bases). The CDR3 has 14 residues. Per the germline V gene, CDR1 is LNHDA and CDR2 is SQIVND (reference sequence). The V end lost 3 bases, the J end lost 4 bases, and 13 bases lay between the germline ends. The CDR3 is CASSIGAGRYEQYF. CDR3 coding DNA: TGTGCCAGTAGTATTGGGGCGGGAAGGTACGAGCAGTACTTC.

The sample holds a few counts of this clone. CDR3 DNA sequence: TGTGCCAGCTCCCCCAAAGAAACAGGGGGGAAGGGCGAGCAGTACTTC. This encodes CASSPKETGGKGEQYF. The J gene is TRBJ2-7, the V gene TRBV18; 8 nucleotides match TRBD1. The CDR3 runs 16 residues. V was clipped by 6 bases and J by 6 bases; unmatched bases: 16. CDR1 is KGHSH and CDR2 is LQKENI in the germline V gene.

The chain couples TRBV3-1 (or the pseudogene TRBV3-2) to TRBJ2-1, with TRBD1 matching over 9 bases. Trimming at V came to 3 bases and at J to 7 bases, leaving 7 bases not matched to a gene. This CDR3 has 15 amino acids. Germline V gene data show CDR1 as LGHDT and CDR2 as YNNKEL (reference sequence). CDR3: CASSHTGGVNNEQFF. CDR3 coding DNA: TGTGCCAGCAGCCATACAGGGGGCGTTAATAATGAGCAGTTCTTC.

This clone was counted between two and nine times. V gene TRBV19 combines with J gene TRBJ1-1; D may be TRBD1 (6 bases). Germline values: CDR1 LNHDA, CDR2 SQIVND (reference sequence). The CDR3 sequence is 13 residues long. V was trimmed by 2 bases and J by 5 bases, leaving 9 bases between them. CDR3 nucleotide sequence: TGTGCCAGTAGTATATTTAGGGGGACTGAAGCTTTCTTT. This codes for CASSIFRGTEAFF.

The rearrangement joins TRBV5-6 to TRBJ1-2; D not resolved. Germline V gene sequence: CDR1 SGHDT, CDR2 YYEEEE. Trimming stripped 2 bases from V and 3 bases from J, with 11 bases between. This CDR3 has 14 residues. The CDR3 loop is CASSLRGSYYGYTF. CDR3 DNA sequence: TGTGCCAGCAGCTTACGGGGTTCTTACTATGGCTACACCTTC.

The rearrangement links TRBV9 to TRBJ2-3; a possible D gene is TRBD1 (6 bases). The germline CDR1 and CDR2 sequences are SGDLS and YYNGEE. The CDR3 is made up of 13 amino acids. V shed 5 bases and J shed 2 bases, with 9 bases lying between them. CDR3 region: CASRDRFTDTQYF. CDR3 nucleotide sequence: TGTGCCAGCAGAGACAGGTTCACAGATACGCAGTATTTT.

The CDR3 nucleotides read TGTGCCAGCAGCTTAAGACTGGTAGCCAAAAACATTCAGTACTTC. It encodes CASSLRLVAKNIQYF. The J gene is TRBJ2-4, the V gene TRBV7-2; D is unresolved. Trimming removed 2 bases from V and 0 bases from J, with 8 bases in between. The CDR3 runs to 15 residues. Germline V gives CDR1 SGHTA, CDR2 FQGNSA.

In DNA form, the CDR3 reads TGTGCCTGGAGCATACAGGGGTCCCTAGGCGGCTACACCTTC. It specifies CAWSIQGSLGGYTF. The chain has TRBV30 and TRBJ1-2; TRBD1 agrees at 7 bases. V lost 3 bases to trimming and J lost 8 bases; unmatched junction nucleotides: 12. Germline CDR1 reads GTSNPN; CDR2 reads SVGIG (reference sequence). This CDR3 is built from 14 residues.

The V and J genes are TRBV3-1 (or the pseudogene TRBV3-2) and TRBJ1-1; possibly TRBD1 for D (5 bases). The germline V gene has CDR1 LGHDT and CDR2 YNNKEL (reference sequence). The CDR3 consists of 15 residues. The ends were cut back, 0 bases at V and 3 bases at J, with 11 bases in the middle. The CDR3 region is CASSQEGEGDTEAFF. Here the CDR3 DNA reads TGTGCCAGCAGCCAAGAGGGGGAGGGTGACACTGAAGCTTTCTTT.

This chain links TRBV9 with TRBJ2-7; TRBD2 might be the D (5 bases). Germline V lookup: CDR1 SGDLS, CDR2 YYNGEE. The V end lost 0 bases, the J end lost 0 bases, and 13 bases lay between the germline ends. CDR3 size: 16 residues. Written as DNA, the CDR3 is TGTGCCAGCAGCGTAGCCGCGGTGGGGAGCTCCTACGAGCAGTACTTC. It is translated as CASSVAAVGSSYEQYF.

Only one count was recorded for this clone. The chain combines TRBV7-2 with TRBJ1-6; TRBD1 matches at 9 bases. The junction had 13 bases not matched to a gene; V was cut back by 3 bases and J by 7 bases. Per germline, CDR1 SGHTA and CDR2 FQGNSA. There are 18 residues in the CDR3. The CDR3 region has the DNA TGTGCCAGCAGCTTCTCCGGGACAGGGTTCGGGGCGAATTCACCCCTCCACTTT. It codes for CASSFSGTGFGANSPLHF.

This rearrangement joins TRBV6-5 to TRBJ1-5; tentative D call: TRBD1 (5 bases). The CDR3 length is 15 residues. CDR1 is MNHEY and CDR2 is SVGAGI in the germline V gene. V lost 6 bases and J 0 bases, leaving 12 bases between the germline ends. CDR3 DNA sequence: TGTGCCAGCAGAGGGGTGCTGTATAGCAATCAGCCCCAGCATTTT. This codes for CASRGVLYSNQPQHF.

This rearrangement joins TRBV29-1 to TRBJ1-1; TRBD1 is a possible D gene (5 bases). CDR1 SQVTM and CDR2 ANQGSEA come from the germline V gene. V was clipped by 8 bases and J by 1 base, with 8 bases between them. The CDR3 sequence is 11 residues long. Written as DNA, the CDR3 is TGCAGCTGCGGGGGGAACACTGAAGCTTTCTTT. Protein product: CSCGGNTEAFF.